The rows below give T cell receptor beta chains drawn from one sample of a study of T cells in Graves' hyperthyroidism and ophthalmopathy. MiXCR, run by TCRdb on the multiplex PCR reads, gives a single entry per CDR3 protein. The table shows under 300,000 distinct CDR3 sequences, with 25% to 30% occurring only once. Sequencing was done on a sample of blood. These receptors came from a man aged 40-50 years with Graves' hyperthyroidism that later progressed to Graves' ophthalmopathy. Both conserved end residues are part of each CDR3. A D gene is named only where the DNA matches it firmly. Some rows mark clone size as missing; the rest say once, few, many or name a class of expanded clone.

v_gene: TRBV24-1; abundance: many; d_gene: NA; j_gene: TRBJ2-2; CDR3aa: CATSAPRAQNTGELFF; CDR3nt: TGTGCCACCAGTGCCCCAAGGGCCCAGAACACCGGGGAGCTGTTTTTT
v_gene: TRBV10-3; abundance: many; d_gene: NA; j_gene: TRBJ1-5; CDR3aa: CAIKGRLNQPQHF; CDR3nt: TGTGCCATCAAAGGACGGTTAAATCAGCCCCAGCATTTT
v_gene: TRBV7-9; abundance: many; d_gene: NA; j_gene: TRBJ1-1; CDR3aa: CASSLARGWATEAFF; CDR3nt: TGTGCCAGCAGCTTAGCGCGGGGGTGGGCCACTGAAGCTTTCTTT
v_gene: TRBV30; abundance: many; d_gene: NA; j_gene: TRBJ2-5; CDR3aa: CAWGLSQETQYF; CDR3nt: TGTGCCTGGGGGCTCAGCCAAGAGACCCAGTACTTC
v_gene: TRBV6-5; abundance: NA; d_gene: NA; j_gene: TRBJ2-5; CDR3aa: CASTSLRQETQYF; CDR3nt: TGTGCCAGCACTTCTCTGAGACAAGAGACCCAGTACTTC
v_gene: TRBV2; abundance: many; d_gene: NA; j_gene: TRBJ1-2; CDR3aa: CASSEIENRPYGYTF; CDR3nt: TGTGCCAGCAGTGAAATTGAGAATCGCCCCTATGGCTACACCTTC
v_gene: TRBV30; abundance: many; d_gene: NA; j_gene: TRBJ1-2; CDR3aa: CAWNRDESGYTF; CDR3nt: TGTGCCTGGAACAGAGACGAATCCGGCTACACCTTC
v_gene: TRBV9; abundance: many; d_gene: NA; j_gene: TRBJ2-7; CDR3aa: CASSVSGFGEQYF; CDR3nt: TGTGCCAGCAGCGTTAGTGGGTTCGGCGAGCAGTACTTC
v_gene: TRBV6-9; abundance: NA; d_gene: NA; j_gene: TRBJ2-2; CDR3aa: CASTLGRGRTGELFF; CDR3nt: TGTGCCAGCACCCTTGGACGAGGGCGGACCGGGGAGCTGTTTTTT
v_gene: TRBV30; abundance: NA; d_gene: NA; j_gene: TRBJ1-2; CDR3aa: CAWRGLSSGYTF; CDR3nt: TGTGCCTGGCGGGGCCTCTCCTCTGGCTACACCTTC
v_gene: TRBV6-1; abundance: few; d_gene: NA; j_gene: TRBJ2-2; CDR3aa: CASSPPGTFTGELFF; CDR3nt: TGTGCCAGCAGCCCCCCGGGTACCTTCACCGGGGAGCTGTTTTTT
v_gene: TRBV6-5; abundance: many; d_gene: TRBD1; j_gene: TRBJ2-5; CDR3aa: CASRAATGEETQYF; CDR3nt: TGTGCCAGCAGGGCCGCGACAGGGGAAGAGACCCAGTACTTC
v_gene: TRBV6-2/TRBV6-3; abundance: NA; d_gene: TRBD1; j_gene: TRBJ2-7; CDR3aa: CASSGQGVGEQYF; CDR3nt: TGTGCCAGCAGTGGACAGGGTGTGGGCGAGCAGTACTTC
v_gene: TRBV19; abundance: many; d_gene: NA; j_gene: TRBJ1-5; CDR3aa: CASNWSGKNQPQHF; CDR3nt: TGTGCCAGTAATTGGTCCGGGAAGAATCAGCCCCAGCATTTT
v_gene: TRBV6-1; abundance: many; d_gene: TRBD1; j_gene: TRBJ1-6; CDR3aa: CASSERAGGDSPLHF; CDR3nt: TGTGCCAGCAGTGAAAGGGCAGGGGGTGATTCACCCCTCCACTTT
v_gene: TRBV6-5; abundance: many; d_gene: TRBD1; j_gene: TRBJ2-7; CDR3aa: CASSYEGASYEQYF; CDR3nt: TGTGCCAGCAGTTACGAGGGGGCATCCTACGAGCAGTACTTC
v_gene: TRBV3-1; abundance: many; d_gene: NA; j_gene: TRBJ2-2; CDR3aa: CASSQARLNTGELFF; CDR3nt: TGTGCCAGCAGCCAAGCTCGTCTGAACACCGGGGAGCTGTTTTTT
v_gene: TRBV19; abundance: many; d_gene: TRBD2; j_gene: TRBJ2-7; CDR3aa: CASSIGQGPSGILDEQYF; CDR3nt: TGTGCCAGTAGTATAGGTCAGGGCCCTAGCGGGATACTAGACGAGCAGTACTTC
v_gene: TRBV7-9; abundance: many; d_gene: TRBD2; j_gene: TRBJ2-7; CDR3aa: CASRPPGTSGNYEQYF; CDR3nt: TGTGCCAGCAGACCCCCCGGGACTAGCGGGAACTACGAGCAGTACTTC
v_gene: TRBV5-1; abundance: many; d_gene: TRBD2; j_gene: TRBJ2-7; CDR3aa: CASSTIAGPVYEQYF; CDR3nt: TGCGCCAGCAGCACCATAGCGGGGCCAGTCTACGAGCAGTACTTC
v_gene: TRBV2; abundance: many; d_gene: TRBD1; j_gene: TRBJ2-5; CDR3aa: CASKPGQFLETQYF; CDR3nt: TGTGCCAGCAAACCGGGACAGTTTTTGGAGACCCAGTACTTC
v_gene: TRBV20-1; abundance: many; d_gene: NA; j_gene: TRBJ2-7; CDR3aa: CSALGRRGKYEQYF; CDR3nt: TGCAGTGCCCTCGGTCGGAGGGGGAAATACGAGCAGTACTTC
v_gene: TRBV19; abundance: many; d_gene: TRBD1; j_gene: TRBJ1-1; CDR3aa: CASSVLQGASEAFF; CDR3nt: TGTGCCAGTAGTGTGTTACAGGGGGCCTCTGAAGCTTTCTTT
v_gene: TRBV6-2/TRBV6-3; abundance: few; d_gene: NA; j_gene: TRBJ1-2; CDR3aa: CASSTQLEGYGYTF; CDR3nt: TGTGCCAGCAGCACTCAGTTAGAGGGCTATGGCTACACCTTC
v_gene: TRBV7-8; abundance: medium-sized; d_gene: TRBD2; j_gene: TRBJ2-2; CDR3aa: CASSLALAGSGELFF; CDR3nt: TGTGCCAGCAGCTTAGCGCTAGCGGGATCCGGGGAGCTGTTTTTT
v_gene: TRBV6-2/TRBV6-3; abundance: once; d_gene: NA; j_gene: TRBJ2-5; CDR3aa: CASSYPQGRVKETQYF; CDR3nt: TGTGCCAGCAGTTACCCCCAGGGCCGTGTTAAGGAGACCCAGTACTTC
v_gene: TRBV12-3/TRBV12-4; abundance: NA; d_gene: NA; j_gene: TRBJ1-5; CDR3aa: CASSTQRGPQHF; CDR3nt: TGTGCCAGCAGTACCCAACGGGGGCCCCAGCATTTT
v_gene: TRBV12-3/TRBV12-4; abundance: many; d_gene: TRBD1; j_gene: TRBJ2-5; CDR3aa: CASSLNSLGSGGGTQYF; CDR3nt: TGTGCCAGCAGCCTCAACAGCCTAGGATCAGGGGGCGGAACCCAGTACTTC
v_gene: TRBV20-1; abundance: many; d_gene: NA; j_gene: TRBJ1-2; CDR3aa: CSANDPRTKATYGYTF; CDR3nt: TGCAGTGCTAACGACCCCAGGACCAAGGCCACTTATGGCTACACCTTC